This record looks at one T cell receptor beta chain sequence and its context. Its antigen specificity is not known. It has no much larger one-base neighbor in the sample; base qualities were not kept. The data were taken from a study of T cell changes during pregnancy in multiple sclerosis (dated by TCRdb to about 2019). For context, the study as a whole: The study examined how the T cell repertoire changed over the course of pregnancy in women with multiple sclerosis.

Compared with germline, V lacks 2 bases and J lacks 4 bases; bases without a gene match: 7. CDR1 MNHEY and CDR2 SVGAGI are derived from the germline V gene. The CDR3 spans 15 residues, from the cysteine through the phenylalanine. Kept here is only the CDR3 DNA, which spans 45 bases and is read in frame from base 1. Receptor libraries were prepared by the immunoSEQ multiplex PCR assay. TCRdb retrieved this table from immuneACCESS and kept in-frame rearrangements only. Not all clones are present; in checked studies, unresolved V genes account for under half, and no reason is known for the remainder. In this sample the table shows under 50,000 clones, approximately 93% of which occur a single time. Of the sample, approximately 8.3% is held by the ten largest clones.

The clonotype originates from a female donor with multiple sclerosis, enrolled in a pregnancy study. Sequencing was performed on CD8+ T cells from peripheral blood mononuclear cells, taken in the third trimester of pregnancy. In this chain, TRBV6-5 is recombined with TRBJ1-1, and TRBD1 aligns with 7 junction nucleotides. CDR3 protein: CASSYATGRSTEAFF. The sequence in DNA is TGTGCCAGCAGTTACGCGACAGGGAGGTCCACTGAAGCTTTCTTT.